The 14 T cell receptor beta chains below come from one sample, sequenced in a study of molecular identifiers for immune sequencing clone quantification. Each CDR3 protein is one row after TCRdb ran MiXCR on the PCR reads. The data contain 85,000 to 100,000 distinct CDR3 sequences, about 24% of them seen just once; the ten biggest clones take up about 0.99%. Sequencing was done on a sample of naive CD8+ T cells from blood, with Jurkat cell RNA spiked in. Subset of the sample: FACS-sorted CD8+CD4-CCR7+CD45RA+ naive T cells. These receptors were taken from a human donor in good health. Some libraries in this study had Jurkat cell RNA spiked in.

Of note for this clonotype: Since a much larger clone is just one base distant, this may be a read error. This chain links TRBV5-6 with TRBJ2-7; D gene uncertain. V dropped 0 bases and J dropped 5 bases, with 21 bases sitting between them. The CDR3 loop spans 17 amino acids. CDR1 SGHDT and CDR2 YYEEEE come from the germline V gene. The CDR3 protein is CASSLGAGLSANDEQYF. CDR3 nucleotides: TGTGCCAGCAGCTTGGGAGCAGGCCTCTCCGCAAACGACGAGCAGTACTTC.

The table lists this clonotype with a few counts. The rearrangement uses TRBV6-6 and TRBJ2-1; weak D call: TRBD1 (5 bases). This CDR3 has 14 amino acids. The germline gives CDR1 MNHNY, CDR2 SVGAGI (reference sequence). Trimming cost V 5 bases and J 0 bases, with 8 bases left between them. The CDR3: CASSETVSYNEQFF. The CDR3 coding sequence is TGTGCCAGCAGTGAGACAGTCTCCTACAATGAGCAGTTCTTC.

A remark on this clonotype: A read error is possible here, since a much larger clone lies one base away. The CDR3 DNA follows: TGTGCCAGCAGCTTCCAACAGGGCTCGAACACTGAAGCTTTCTTT. Translation gives CASSFQQGSNTEAFF. The J gene is TRBJ1-1, the V gene TRBV7-9, with TRBD1 as a possible D gene (6 bases). The V and J ends lost 3 bases and 1 base respectively, with 12 bases between them. The CDR3 length is 15 residues. CDR1 and CDR2 (germline): SEHNR, FQNEAQ (reference sequence).

This rearrangement joins TRBV2 to TRBJ1-2, with D possibly being TRBD1 (6 bases). CDR1 SNHLY and CDR2 FYNNEI come from the germline V gene. Trimming left V 11 bases short and J 2 bases short, with 21 bases between. This CDR3 has 15 residues. The CDR3 reads CARGGGLTVNYGYTF. The CDR3 coding sequence is TGTGCCCGCGGGGGGGGGCTGACAGTGAACTATGGCTACACCTTC.

This clonotype was picked up a small number of times. This sequence joins TRBV6-5 and TRBJ2-6; perhaps TRBD1 as D (5 bases). The CDR3 has 16 amino acids. V lost 6 bases to trimming and J lost 0 bases, with 12 bases between them. Germline V gene data show CDR1 as MNHEY and CDR2 as SVGAGI. CDR3 DNA: TGTGCCAGCAGGGACACTGAGTACTCTGGGGCCAACGTCCTGACTTTC. It encodes CASRDTEYSGANVLTF.

The V call is TRBV7-9, the J call TRBJ2-3; no definite D call. CDR1 and CDR2 (germline): SEHNR, FQNEAQ (reference sequence). V was cut by 4 bases and J by 8 bases, with 10 bases left in between. The CDR3 is made up of 12 amino acids. Here the CDR3 DNA reads TGTGCCAGCAGCTACTACACTGCTACGCAGTATTTT. Encoded protein: CASSYYTATQYF. The full variable domain, in which reference TRBV7-9 and TRBJ2-3 provide the parts outside the CDR3, is DTGVSQNPRHKITKRGQNVTFRCDPISEHNRLYWYRQTLGQGPEFLTYFQNEAQLEKSRLLSDRFSAERPKGSFSTLEIQRTEQGDSAMYLCASSYYTATQYFGPGTRLTVL.

Ten or more counts support this clonotype. The J gene is TRBJ1-6, the V gene TRBV25-1; tentative D call: TRBD1 (6 bases). Germline assignment: CDR1 MGHDK and CDR2 SYGVNS. The V gene lost 4 bases and the J gene lost 8 bases, with 12 bases spanning the gap. There are 14 residues in the CDR3. In DNA form, the CDR3 reads TGTGCCAGCAGTGGTACAGGGTCGGATTCACCCCTCCACTTT. Its protein is CASSGTGSDSPLHF.

This clonotype was counted ten times or more. The chain employs TRBV5-6 and TRBJ2-5; 10 bases align to TRBD2. This CDR3 has 16 amino acids. The V and J ends lost 0 bases and 5 bases, in that order; junction bases with no gene match: 7. Germline CDR1 reads SGHDT; CDR2 reads YYEEEE. CDR3 nucleotide sequence: TGTGCCAGCAGCTTGGCGCTAGCGGGAGTTTTGGAGACCCAGTACTTC. This sequence encodes CASSLALAGVLETQYF. Full variable domain (remainder filled in from reference TRBV5-6 and TRBJ2-5): DAGVTQSPTHLIKTRGQQVTLRCSPKSGHDTVSWYQQALGQGPQFIFQYYEEEERQRGNFPDRFSGHQFPNYSSELNVNALLLGDSALYLCASSLALAGVLETQYFGPGTRLLVL.

This clonotype was seen at least ten times. The chain carries TRBV28 and TRBJ2-1; possible D gene TRBD1, 7 bases. Germline V lookup: CDR1 MDHEN, CDR2 SYDVKM. V was shortened by 2 bases and J by 9 bases, with 17 bases between the two germline ends. The CDR3 covers 15 residues. CDR3 amino acids: CASSLRAGGLSEQFF. The CDR3 region has the DNA TGTGCCAGCAGTTTAAGGGCAGGGGGGTTGAGTGAGCAGTTCTTC.

In its sample, this clonotype was seen once. In DNA, the CDR3 is TGTGCCAGCAGTTTCGGGCGGACTAGCGGGACGATCGCAGATACGCAGTATTTT. It specifies CASSFGRTSGTIADTQYF. The chain uses TRBV27 and TRBJ2-3; 12 positions agree with TRBD2. Germline loops: CDR1 MNHEY, CDR2 SMNVEV (reference sequence). V trimming: 3 bases; J trimming: 4 bases; junction bases outside the gene matches: 11. The CDR3 has 18 residues.

This clonotype was counted many times. The chain couples TRBV7-7 to TRBJ2-2, with D possibly being TRBD2 (5 bases). V dropped 2 bases and J dropped 4 bases, with 8 bases sitting between them. This CDR3 comprises 14 residues. CDR1 SSHAT and CDR2 FNYEAQ come from the germline V gene (reference sequence). CDR3 in amino acids: CASSLLGGTGELFF. In DNA form, the CDR3 reads TGTGCCAGCAGCTTACTAGGAGGCACCGGGGAGCTGTTTTTT. The complete variable domain, with remaining parts taken from reference TRBV7-7 and TRBJ2-2, reads GAGVSQSPRYKVTKRGQDVTLRCDPISSHATLYWYQQALGQGPEFLTYFNYEAQPDKSGLPSDRFSAERPEGSISTLTIQRTEQRDSAMYRCASSLLGGTGELFFGEGSRLTVL.

This clonotype was detected many times. The rearrangement uses TRBV23-1 and TRBJ2-7; D gene uncertain. TRBV23-1 is an open reading frame whose function is uncertain. The V end lost 6 bases, the J end lost 5 bases, and 23 bases lay between the germline ends. This CDR3 comprises 16 residues. The CDR3 DNA reads as TGCGCCAGCAGAGCCCGGCCGACTCCAGTACTTCACGAGCAGTACTTC. This codes for CASRARPTPVLHEQYF.

There are many counts of this clonotype. The chain employs TRBV28 and TRBJ2-3, with D unresolved. In germline, CDR1 is MDHEN, CDR2 SYDVKM. V gave up 3 bases and J gave up 6 bases, with 10 bases separating them. The CDR3 sequence is 13 residues long. The CDR3 DNA reads as TGTGCCAGCAGTTTCGCTTCTGGGGATACGCAGTATTTT. Translation gives CASSFASGDTQYF.

With respect to this clonotype: A read error may be the cause here, since a much bigger clone is one base away. The genes are TRBV11-2 and TRBJ2-2; D is possibly TRBD1 (6 bases). Trimming cost V 4 bases and J 5 bases, with 14 bases left between them. The CDR3 is made up of 15 amino acids. The V gene's germline CDR1 is SGHAT and CDR2 FQNNGV. DNA for the CDR3: TGTGCCAGCAGCTCAGTCAGGGGATGGACCGGGGAGCTGTTTTTT. It specifies CASSSVRGWTGELFF.